This T cell receptor (beta chain) was observed in a study of CD8 T cells in ankylosing spondylitis. This clonotype was detected a few times. TCRdb recomputed calls from the 5' RACE reads with MiXCR, one row per CDR3 protein. The table records under 150,000 distinct CDR3 sequences, 9.3% of them present only once. The germline V gene has CDR1 SQVTM and CDR2 ANQGSEA. CDR3 length equals 14 residues. V was pared by 4 bases and J by 0 bases, with 10 bases between. Sequencing input: blood, either unsorted or a sorted T cell fraction (not recorded which). The rearrangement links TRBV29-1 to TRBJ2-1, with D tentatively TRBD1 (6 bases). The sequence came from a male donor with ankylosing spondylitis or in good health (not recorded which). CDR3 nucleotides: TGCAGCGTTGGGTCAGGGGCCTCCTACAATGAGCAGTTCTTC. Amino acid sequence: CSVGSGASYNEQFF.